Listed here are 16 T cell receptor beta chains from one sample, sequenced in a study of high-grade serous ovarian cancer treatment subgroups. Tumor samples were obtained before definitive surgery or chemotherapy. Using immunoSEQ multiplex PCR, the repertoire was profiled, and TCRdb retains in-frame clones only, with some absent. The profile shows 950 to 1,500 clones, approximately 75% of them singletons. The sequenced sample consisted of tumor tissue. The receptors here all came from a human donor with high-grade serous ovarian cancer.

Here the CDR3 DNA reads TGTGCCAGCAGCTTATCGGCGGGAGACTATGAGCAGTTCTTC. It is translated as CASSLSAGDYEQFF. J is TRBJ2-1 and V is TRBV11-2, with 7 bases identical to TRBD2. The V gene end was trimmed by 2 bases and the J gene end by 8 bases; junction bases not matched to a gene: 6. CDR3 length: 14 amino acids. Germline V lookup: CDR1 SGHAT, CDR2 FQNNGV.

This chain joins TRBV4-3 and TRBJ1-3; possible D gene TRBD1, 6 bases. The V end was cut by 0 bases, the J end by 2 bases, with 8 bases between. The CDR3 extends over 15 amino acids. Per the germline V gene, CDR1 is LGHNA and CDR2 is YSLEER. In nucleotides, the CDR3 is TGCGCCAGCAGCCAAGATTGGGGGCCTGGAAACACCATATATTTT. The encoded protein is CASSQDWGPGNTIYF.

This clone was seen just once. Mismatch with germline at one junction end may stem from a read error. This sequence joins TRBV2 and TRBJ1-1; no firm D call. Germline CDR1 and CDR2: SNHLY and FYNNEI. The CDR3 sequence is 12 residues long. CDR3 sequence: CASSYPGPMVGF. The DNA of the CDR3 is TGTGCCAGCAGTTATCCCGGGCCCATGGTCGGCTTT.

The chain links TRBV30 to TRBJ2-2; no definite D call. The length of the CDR3 is 12 residues. Deletions cut 8 bases from V and 5 bases from J, with 12 bases between. Germline V gene data show CDR1 as GTSNPN and CDR2 as SVGIG (reference sequence). The CDR3 reads CAGWGGTGELFF. CDR3 nucleotides: TGTGCCGGATGGGGTGGAACCGGGGAGCTGTTTTTT.

The chain is built from TRBV9 and TRBJ2-1; the match to TRBD2 covers 9 bases. Per germline, CDR1 SGDLS and CDR2 YYNGEE. J was trimmed by 5 bases and V by 8 bases; bases with no gene match: 17. This CDR3 has 17 amino acids. The CDR3 protein is CARPLGRAGGTHNEQFF. In nucleotides, the CDR3 is TGTGCCAGGCCCCTAGGGAGAGCGGGAGGTACCCACAATGAGCAGTTCTTC. Together with reference TRBV9 and TRBJ2-1, the CDR3 gives the full variable domain: DSGVTQTPKHLITATGQRVTLRCSPRSGDLSVYWYQQSLDQGLQFLIQYYNGEERAKGNILERFSAQQFPDLHSELNLSSLELGDSALYFCARPLGRAGGTHNEQFFGPGTRLTVL.

The chain couples TRBV6-4 to TRBJ2-1, with TRBD1 identical over 8 bases. The ends lost 6 bases at V and 7 bases at J; junction bases unmatched: 5. The germline CDR1 and CDR2 sequences are MRHNA and SNTAGT. The length of the CDR3 is 13 residues. In DNA, the CDR3 is TGTGCCAGCAGGGACAGGGAGGAAAATGAGCAGTTCTTC. Protein sequence: CASRDREENEQFF.

This clone was counted between two and nine times. The rearrangement links TRBV7-9 to TRBJ2-7, with TRBD1 matching 8 bases. Trimming removed 4 bases from V and 0 bases from J; junction bases left unmatched: 5. Per the germline V gene, CDR1 is SEHNR and CDR2 is FQNEAQ (reference sequence). CDR3 size: 15 residues. The chain's CDR3 is CASSYDRGSSYEQYF. CDR3 bases: TGTGCCAGCAGCTACGACAGGGGCAGCTCCTACGAGCAGTACTTC.

The chain carries TRBV6-1 and TRBJ1-1; D is unclear. Germline values: CDR1 MNHNS, CDR2 SASEGT. The CDR3 has 12 residues. With 5 bases removed from V and 7 bases from J, the gap between germline ends came to 11 bases. The CDR3, as DNA: TGTGCCAGCAGTTTACGCAGTTTTGAAGCTTTCTTT. Its protein is CASSLRSFEAFF.

This chain uses TRBV28 with TRBJ1-1, with D hard to call. V was cut by 4 bases and J by 4 bases, with 19 bases left in between. CDR1 and CDR2 from the germline V gene are MDHEN and SYDVKM. The CDR3 is made up of 16 amino acids. The chain's CDR3 is CASSSADSLPTTEAFF. Written as DNA, the CDR3 is TGTGCCAGCAGTTCGGCGGACTCTCTACCAACCACTGAAGCTTTCTTT.

The rearrangement uses TRBV7-2 and TRBJ2-7; 10 bases are a match to TRBD2. Germline CDR1 SGHTA, CDR2 FQGNSA. The CDR3 runs 14 residues. After removal of 5 bases from V and 2 bases from J, the junction contained 3 bases not matched to a gene. The CDR3: CASSPLAGAYEQYF. The CDR3, as DNA: TGTGCCAGCAGCCCCCTAGCGGGGGCCTACGAGCAGTACTTC.

The V and J genes are TRBV28 and TRBJ2-6; 8 positions agree with TRBD1. Germline CDR1 is MDHEN and CDR2 is SYDVKM. After removal of 7 bases from V and 0 bases from J, the junction contained 8 bases not matched to a gene. The CDR3 length is 17 residues. The CDR3 sequence is CASTRTGSYSGANVLTF. The CDR3 coding sequence is TGTGCCAGCACTCGGACAGGGAGCTACTCTGGGGCCAACGTCCTGACTTTC. Full variable domain (remainder filled in from reference TRBV28 and TRBJ2-6): DVKVTQSSRYLVKRTGEKVFLECVQDMDHENMFWYRQDPGLGLRLIYFSYDVKMKEKGDIPEGYSVSREKKERFSLILESASTNQTSMYLCASTRTGSYSGANVLTFGAGSRLTVL.

The CDR3 spells CASSQVGGASYNEQFF. In DNA, the CDR3 is TGCGCCAGCAGCCAAGTCGGGGGGGCTTCCTACAATGAGCAGTTCTTC. The chain joins TRBV4-1 to TRBJ2-1; 8 positions agree with TRBD2. The germline V gene encodes CDR1 MGHRA and CDR2 YSYEKL. Trimming removed 1 base from V and 1 base from J; junction bases left unmatched: 3. The CDR3 contains 16 residues.

A note on this clone: A read error may produce the germline difference seen at one junction end. The sample carries other DNA sequences with the same CDR3. V and J are TRBV7-2 and TRBJ1-2; D possibly corresponds to TRBD1 (6 bases). Germline lookup yields CDR1 SGHTA and CDR2 FQGNSA. The CDR3 covers 17 residues. The CDR3 sequence is CASSQDRTTELRYGYTF. CDR3 in DNA: TGCGCCAGCAGCCAAGACAGGACTACAGAACTTCGATATGGCTACACCTTC.

This clone was observed a few times. This chain joins TRBV2 and TRBJ2-2; D is uncertain. The germline V gene encodes CDR1 SNHLY and CDR2 FYNNEI. CDR3 length: 15 amino acids. V lost 3 bases, J lost 6 bases, and 14 bases lay in between. CDR3 amino acids: CASSDGRIQPGELFF. In DNA, the CDR3 is TGTGCCAGCAGTGATGGAAGAATTCAACCCGGGGAGCTGTTTTTT.

The chain employs TRBV6-1 and TRBJ2-7; 11 bases are a match to TRBD2. Trimming at V came to 5 bases and at J to 3 bases, leaving 3 bases not matched to a gene. Germline assignment: CDR1 MNHNS and CDR2 SASEGT. This CDR3 has 14 amino acids. The DNA of the CDR3 is TGTGCCAGCAGTCGACTAGCGGGGAACTACGAGCAGTACTTC. It specifies CASSRLAGNYEQYF.

The chain carries TRBV9 and TRBJ1-1; a possible D gene is TRBD1 (5 bases). Trimming cost V 7 bases and J 12 bases, with 19 bases left between them. Germline assignment: CDR1 SGDLS and CDR2 YYNGEE. The CDR3 runs to 12 residues. In DNA form, the CDR3 reads TGTGCCAGCGGGGACGGAGGTATGTCTACTTTCTTT. This gives the protein CASGDGGMSTFF.